A selection of T cell receptor beta chains follows, all from one sample in a study of blood T cell repertoires in COVID-19. Sequencing was performed with immunoSEQ multiplex PCR; in TCRdb, only in-frame clones are kept and a portion is missing. Among hundreds of thousands of clones listed, under 85% were seen once. The sequenced sample was peripheral blood. All receptors come from a woman aged 40 to 49 with active or convalescent COVID-19. CDR3s include the opening cysteine and the closing phenylalanine or tryptophan. D genes are given only for firm matches. Part of the rows lack a size; the others show once, few, many or a class for expanded clones.

CDR3 length: 16; J gene: TRBJ1-1; clone size: NA; V gene: TRBV7-3; D gene: NA; CDR3 protein: CASSPFGSTKGTEAFF; CDR3 DNA: TGTGCCAGCAGCCCGTTCGGATCCACCAAGGGGACTGAAGCTTTCTTT
CDR3 length: 15; J gene: TRBJ2-1; clone size: NA; V gene: TRBV10-2; D gene: TRBD2; CDR3 protein: CASSDQRGGHYEQFF; CDR3 DNA: TGCGCCAGCAGTGACCAGCGGGGGGGCCACTATGAGCAGTTCTTC
CDR3 length: 15; J gene: TRBJ1-1; clone size: NA; V gene: TRBV19; D gene: NA; CDR3 protein: CASSIEGRTVTEAFF; CDR3 DNA: TGTGCCAGTAGTATAGAGGGCAGGACAGTCACTGAAGCTTTCTTT
CDR3 length: 15; J gene: TRBJ1-5; clone size: NA; V gene: TRBV9; D gene: TRBD1; CDR3 protein: CASSRTGGENQPQHF; CDR3 DNA: TGTGCCAGCAGTCGGACAGGGGGCGAAAATCAGCCCCAGCATTTT
CDR3 length: 15; J gene: TRBJ2-3; clone size: NA; V gene: TRBV7-3; D gene: NA; CDR3 protein: CASSLGGQSTDTQYF; CDR3 DNA: TGTGCCAGCAGCTTAGGAGGGCAGAGCACAGATACGCAGTATTTT
CDR3 length: 13; J gene: TRBJ1-5; clone size: NA; V gene: TRBV12-3/TRBV12-4; D gene: NA; CDR3 protein: CASSEQGGQPQHF; CDR3 DNA: TGTGCCAGCAGCGAGCAAGGGGGTCAGCCCCAGCATTTT
CDR3 length: 15; J gene: TRBJ1-2; clone size: once; V gene: TRBV6-5; D gene: TRBD1; CDR3 protein: CASSRGQAMGDGYTF; CDR3 DNA: TGTGCCAGCAGTCGTGGACAGGCCATGGGGGATGGCTACACCTTC
CDR3 length: 14; J gene: TRBJ1-2; clone size: NA; V gene: TRBV5-5; D gene: TRBD1; CDR3 protein: CASRYLTGGHGYTF; CDR3 DNA: TGTGCCAGCAGATACCTGACAGGGGGCCATGGCTACACCTTC
CDR3 length: 15; J gene: TRBJ2-3; clone size: NA; V gene: TRBV3-1/TRBV3-2; D gene: NA; CDR3 protein: CASSLTGIVTDTQYF; CDR3 DNA: TGTGCCAGCAGCCTTACAGGGATTGTGACAGATACGCAGTATTTT
CDR3 length: 16; J gene: TRBJ1-1; clone size: NA; V gene: TRBV18; D gene: TRBD1; CDR3 protein: CASSPQPLDRVTEAFF; CDR3 DNA: TGTGCCAGCTCACCACAACCCCTTGACAGGGTCACTGAAGCTTTCTTT
CDR3 length: 13; J gene: TRBJ1-5; clone size: few; V gene: TRBV30; D gene: NA; CDR3 protein: CAWSVRENQPQHF; CDR3 DNA: TGTGCCTGGAGTGTTAGAGAAAATCAGCCCCAGCATTTT
CDR3 length: 18; J gene: TRBJ2-6; clone size: NA; V gene: TRBV10-2; D gene: NA; CDR3 protein: CASSPLRGGGPGANVLTF; CDR3 DNA: TGCGCCAGCAGCCCCCTTAGGGGGGGAGGGCCTGGGGCCAACGTCCTGACTTTC
CDR3 length: 16; J gene: TRBJ2-1; clone size: NA; V gene: TRBV5-1; D gene: NA; CDR3 protein: CASSSTPGTQYNEQFF; CDR3 DNA: TGCGCCAGCAGCTCAACCCCCGGGACACAATACAATGAGCAGTTCTTC